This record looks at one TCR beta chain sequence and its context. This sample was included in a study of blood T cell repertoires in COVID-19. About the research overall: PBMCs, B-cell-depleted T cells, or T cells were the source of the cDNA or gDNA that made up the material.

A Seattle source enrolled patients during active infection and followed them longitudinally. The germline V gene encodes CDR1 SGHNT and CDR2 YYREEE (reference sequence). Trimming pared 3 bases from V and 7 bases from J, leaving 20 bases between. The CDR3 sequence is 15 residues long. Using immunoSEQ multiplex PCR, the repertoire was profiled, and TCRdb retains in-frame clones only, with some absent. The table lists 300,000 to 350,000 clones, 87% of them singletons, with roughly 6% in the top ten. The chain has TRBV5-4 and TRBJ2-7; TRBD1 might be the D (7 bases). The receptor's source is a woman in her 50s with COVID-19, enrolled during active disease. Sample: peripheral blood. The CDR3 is CASSSQGIVAGEQYF. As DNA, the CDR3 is TGTGCCAGCAGCTCACAGGGGATAGTGGCGGGGGAGCAGTACTTC. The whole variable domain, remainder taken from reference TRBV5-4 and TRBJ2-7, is ETGVTQSPTHLIKTRGQQVTLRCSSQSGHNTVSWYQQALGQGPQFIFQYYREEENGRGNFPPRFSGLQFPNYSSELNVNALELDDSALYLCASSSQGIVAGEQYFGPGTRLTVT.